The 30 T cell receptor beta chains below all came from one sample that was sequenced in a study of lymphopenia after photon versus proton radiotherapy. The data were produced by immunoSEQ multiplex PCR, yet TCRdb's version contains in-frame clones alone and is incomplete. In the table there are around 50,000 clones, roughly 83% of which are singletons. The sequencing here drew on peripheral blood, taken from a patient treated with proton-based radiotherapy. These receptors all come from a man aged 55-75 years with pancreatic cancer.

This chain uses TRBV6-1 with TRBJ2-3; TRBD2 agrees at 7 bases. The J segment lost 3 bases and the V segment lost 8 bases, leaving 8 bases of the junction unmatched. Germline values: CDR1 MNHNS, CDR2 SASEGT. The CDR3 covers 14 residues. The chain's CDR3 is CASGVLAETDTQYF. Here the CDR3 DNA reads TGTGCCAGCGGGGTGCTAGCGGAGACAGATACGCAGTATTTT.

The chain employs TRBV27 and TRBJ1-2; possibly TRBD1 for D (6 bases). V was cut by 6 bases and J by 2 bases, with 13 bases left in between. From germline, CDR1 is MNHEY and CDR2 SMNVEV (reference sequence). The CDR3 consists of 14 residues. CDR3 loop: CASRSGGENYGYTF. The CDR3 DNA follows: TGTGCCAGCAGGTCTGGGGGCGAAAACTATGGCTACACCTTC.

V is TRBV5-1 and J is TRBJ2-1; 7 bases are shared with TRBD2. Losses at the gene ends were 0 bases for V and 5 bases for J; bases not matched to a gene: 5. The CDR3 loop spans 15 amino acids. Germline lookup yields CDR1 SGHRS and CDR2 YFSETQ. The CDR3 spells CASSLDPSGDNEQFF. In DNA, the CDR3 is TGCGCCAGCAGCTTGGACCCTAGCGGAGACAATGAGCAGTTCTTC. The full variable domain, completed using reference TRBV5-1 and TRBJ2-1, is KAGVTQTPRYLIKTRGQQVTLSCSPISGHRSVSWYQQTPGQGLQFLFEYFSETQRNKGNFPGRFSGRQFSNSRSEMNVSTLELGDSALYLCASSLDPSGDNEQFFGPGTRLTVL.

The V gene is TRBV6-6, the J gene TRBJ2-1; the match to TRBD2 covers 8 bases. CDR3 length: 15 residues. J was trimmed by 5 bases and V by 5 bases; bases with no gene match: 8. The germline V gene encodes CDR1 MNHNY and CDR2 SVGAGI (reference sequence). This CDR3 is CASSQARTSNNEQFF. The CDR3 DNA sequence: TGTGCCAGCAGTCAAGCGAGGACTAGCAACAATGAGCAGTTCTTC.

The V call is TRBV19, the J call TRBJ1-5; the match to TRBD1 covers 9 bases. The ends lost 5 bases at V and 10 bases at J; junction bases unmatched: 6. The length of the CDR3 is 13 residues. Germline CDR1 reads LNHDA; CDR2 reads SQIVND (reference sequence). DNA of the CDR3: TGTGCCAGTAGTTTACAGGGGGCTCGACCCCAGCATTTT. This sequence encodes CASSLQGARPQHF. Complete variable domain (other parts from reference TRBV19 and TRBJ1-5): DGGITQSPKYLFRKEGQNVTLSCEQNLNHDAMYWYRQDPGQGLRLIYYSQIVNDFQKGDIAEGYSVSREKKESFPLTVTSAQKNPTAFYLCASSLQGARPQHFGDGTRLSIL.

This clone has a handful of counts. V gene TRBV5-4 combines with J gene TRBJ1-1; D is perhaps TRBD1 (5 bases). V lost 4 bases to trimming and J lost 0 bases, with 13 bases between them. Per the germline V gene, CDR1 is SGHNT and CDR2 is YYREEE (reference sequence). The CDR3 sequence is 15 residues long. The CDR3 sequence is CASSAPGTVNTEAFF. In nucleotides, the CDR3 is TGTGCCAGCAGCGCTCCCGGGACGGTGAACACTGAAGCTTTCTTT. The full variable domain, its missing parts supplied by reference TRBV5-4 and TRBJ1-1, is ETGVTQSPTHLIKTRGQQVTLRCSSQSGHNTVSWYQQALGQGPQFIFQYYREEENGRGNFPPRFSGLQFPNYSSELNVNALELDDSALYLCASSAPGTVNTEAFFGQGTRLTVV.

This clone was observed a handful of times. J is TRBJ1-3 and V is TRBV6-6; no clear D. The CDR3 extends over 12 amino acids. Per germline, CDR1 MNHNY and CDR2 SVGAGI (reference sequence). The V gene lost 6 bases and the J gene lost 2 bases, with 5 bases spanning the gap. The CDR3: CASSQTGNTIYF. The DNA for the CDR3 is TGTGCCAGCAGCCAGACTGGAAACACCATATATTTT.

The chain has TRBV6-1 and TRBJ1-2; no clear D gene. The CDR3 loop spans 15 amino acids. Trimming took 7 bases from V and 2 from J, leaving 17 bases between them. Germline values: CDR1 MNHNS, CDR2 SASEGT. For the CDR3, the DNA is TGTGCCAGCATCCCCTCGCGGAGTATCAACTATGGCTACACCTTC. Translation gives CASIPSRSINYGYTF.

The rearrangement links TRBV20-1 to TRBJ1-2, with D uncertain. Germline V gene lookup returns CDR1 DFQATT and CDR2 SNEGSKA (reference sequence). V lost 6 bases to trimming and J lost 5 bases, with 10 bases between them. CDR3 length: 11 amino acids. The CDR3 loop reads CSAPDVYGYTF. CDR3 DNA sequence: TGCAGTGCCCCGGATGTGTATGGCTACACCTTC.

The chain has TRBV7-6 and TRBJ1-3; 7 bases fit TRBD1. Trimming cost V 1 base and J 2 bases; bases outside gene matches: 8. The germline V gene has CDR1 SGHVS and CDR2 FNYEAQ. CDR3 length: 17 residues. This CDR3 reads CASSLGSGTAAGNTIYF. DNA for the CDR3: TGTGCCAGCAGCTTAGGGTCCGGGACAGCAGCTGGAAACACCATATATTTT.

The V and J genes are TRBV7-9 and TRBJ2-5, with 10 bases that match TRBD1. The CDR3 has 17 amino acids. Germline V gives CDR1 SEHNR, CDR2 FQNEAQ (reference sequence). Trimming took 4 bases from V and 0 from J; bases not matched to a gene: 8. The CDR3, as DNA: TGTGCCAGCAGCTCCCAGACAGGGGGCGCCGACCAAGAGACCCAGTACTTC. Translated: CASSSQTGGADQETQYF.

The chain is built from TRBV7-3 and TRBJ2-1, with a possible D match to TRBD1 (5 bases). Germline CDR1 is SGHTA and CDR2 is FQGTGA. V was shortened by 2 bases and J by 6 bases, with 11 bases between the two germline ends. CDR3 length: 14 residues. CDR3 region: CASSLGQGGNEQFF. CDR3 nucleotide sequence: TGTGCCAGCAGCTTAGGGCAGGGTGGCAATGAGCAGTTCTTC. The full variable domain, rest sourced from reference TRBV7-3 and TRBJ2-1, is GAGVSQTPSNKVTEKGKYVELRCDPISGHTALYWYRQSLGQGPEFLIYFQGTGAADDSGLPNDRFFAVRPEGSVSTLKIQRTERGDSAVYLCASSLGQGGNEQFFGPGTRLTVL.

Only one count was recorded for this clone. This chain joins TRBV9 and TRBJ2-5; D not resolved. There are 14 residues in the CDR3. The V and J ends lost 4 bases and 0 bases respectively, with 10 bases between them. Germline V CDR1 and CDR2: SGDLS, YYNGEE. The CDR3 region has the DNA TGTGCCAGCAGCCTCAGGACGGACCAAGAGACCCAGTACTTC. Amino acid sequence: CASSLRTDQETQYF.

This chain's CDR3 is CASSLTGLAKNIQYF. The CDR3 DNA reads TGTGCCAGCAGCCTGACAGGGCTGGCCAAAAACATTCAGTACTTC. V usage is TRBV7-9 and J usage is TRBJ2-4; 7 positions agree with TRBD1. The CDR3 loop spans 15 amino acids. Germline V gene lookup returns CDR1 SEHNR and CDR2 FQNEAQ (reference sequence). Trimming cost V 5 bases and J 1 base; bases outside gene matches: 5.

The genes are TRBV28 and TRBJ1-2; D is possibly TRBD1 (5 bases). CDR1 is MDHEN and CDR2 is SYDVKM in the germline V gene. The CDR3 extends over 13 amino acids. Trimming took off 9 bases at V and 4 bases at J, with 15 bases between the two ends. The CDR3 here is CASKDTLGYGYTF. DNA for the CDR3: TGTGCCAGTAAGGACACCCTTGGCTATGGCTACACCTTC.

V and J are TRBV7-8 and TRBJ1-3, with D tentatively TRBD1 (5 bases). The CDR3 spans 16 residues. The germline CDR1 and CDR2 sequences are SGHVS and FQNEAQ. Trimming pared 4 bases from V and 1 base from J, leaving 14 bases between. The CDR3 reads CASSSSGIPSGNTIYF. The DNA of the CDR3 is TGTGCCAGCAGCTCCTCAGGGATACCTTCTGGAAACACCATATATTTT.

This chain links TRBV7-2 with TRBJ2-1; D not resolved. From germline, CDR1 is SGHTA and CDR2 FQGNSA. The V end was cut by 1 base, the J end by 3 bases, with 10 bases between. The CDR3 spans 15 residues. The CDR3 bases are TGTGCCAGCAGCTTAGGGGCACAGAGCTACAATGAGCAGTTCTTC. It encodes CASSLGAQSYNEQFF.

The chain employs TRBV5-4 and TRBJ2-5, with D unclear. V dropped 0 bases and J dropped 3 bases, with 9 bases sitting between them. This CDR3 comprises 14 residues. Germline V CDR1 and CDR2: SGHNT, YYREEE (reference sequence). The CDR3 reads CASSLAVGKETQYF. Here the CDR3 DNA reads TGTGCCAGCAGCTTGGCCGTGGGGAAAGAGACCCAGTACTTC.

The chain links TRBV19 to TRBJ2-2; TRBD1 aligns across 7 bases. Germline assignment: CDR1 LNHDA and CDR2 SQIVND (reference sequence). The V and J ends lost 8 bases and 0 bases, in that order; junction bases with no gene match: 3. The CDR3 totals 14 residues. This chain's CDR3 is CASSGTANTGELFF. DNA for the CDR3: TGTGCCAGTTCCGGGACAGCGAACACCGGGGAGCTGTTTTTT.

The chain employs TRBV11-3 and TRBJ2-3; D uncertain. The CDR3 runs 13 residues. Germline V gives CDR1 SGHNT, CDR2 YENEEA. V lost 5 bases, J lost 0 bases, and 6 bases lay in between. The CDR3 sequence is CASSQTSTDTQYF. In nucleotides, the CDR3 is TGTGCCAGCAGCCAGACTAGCACAGATACGCAGTATTTT. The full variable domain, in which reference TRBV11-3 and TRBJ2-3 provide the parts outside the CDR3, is EAGVVQSPRYKIIEKKQPVAFWCNPISGHNTLYWYLQNLGQGPELLIRYENEEAVDDSQLPKDRFSAERLKGVDSTLKIQPAELGDSAVYLCASSQTSTDTQYFGPGTRLTVL.

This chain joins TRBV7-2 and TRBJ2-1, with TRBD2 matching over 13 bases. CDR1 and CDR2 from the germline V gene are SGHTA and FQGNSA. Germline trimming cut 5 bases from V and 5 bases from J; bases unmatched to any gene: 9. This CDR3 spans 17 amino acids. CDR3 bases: TGTGCCAGCAGCCCATACCGACTAGCGGGAGGACACAATGAGCAGTTCTTC. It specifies CASSPYRLAGGHNEQFF.

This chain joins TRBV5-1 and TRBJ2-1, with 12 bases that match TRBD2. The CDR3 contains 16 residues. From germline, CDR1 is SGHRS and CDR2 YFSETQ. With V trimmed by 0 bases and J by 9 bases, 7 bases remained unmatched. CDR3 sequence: CASSLDILAGGGEQFF. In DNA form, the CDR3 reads TGCGCCAGCAGCTTGGATATACTAGCGGGAGGTGGTGAGCAGTTCTTC.

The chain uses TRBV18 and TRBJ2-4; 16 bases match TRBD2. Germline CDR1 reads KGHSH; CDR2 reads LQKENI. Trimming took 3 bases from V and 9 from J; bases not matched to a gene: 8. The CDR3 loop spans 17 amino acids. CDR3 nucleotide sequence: TGTGCCAGCTCACCCTCGGGACTAGCGGGAGGGACAGGCATTCAGTACTTC. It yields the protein CASSPSGLAGGTGIQYF.

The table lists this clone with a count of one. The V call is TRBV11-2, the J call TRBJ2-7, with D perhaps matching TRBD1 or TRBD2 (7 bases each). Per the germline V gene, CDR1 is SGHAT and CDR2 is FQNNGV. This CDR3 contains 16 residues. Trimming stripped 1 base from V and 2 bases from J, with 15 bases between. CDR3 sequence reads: CASSLAPGGQTYEQYF. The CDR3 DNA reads TGTGCCAGCAGCTTAGCCCCGGGGGGACAGACCTACGAGCAGTACTTC.

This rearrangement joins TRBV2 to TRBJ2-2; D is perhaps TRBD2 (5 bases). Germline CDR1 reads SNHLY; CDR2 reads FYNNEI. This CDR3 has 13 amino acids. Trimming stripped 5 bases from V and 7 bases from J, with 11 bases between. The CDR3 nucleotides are TGTGCCAGCAGTCAAGAGGGTAACGGGGAGCTGTTTTTT. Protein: CASSQEGNGELFF.

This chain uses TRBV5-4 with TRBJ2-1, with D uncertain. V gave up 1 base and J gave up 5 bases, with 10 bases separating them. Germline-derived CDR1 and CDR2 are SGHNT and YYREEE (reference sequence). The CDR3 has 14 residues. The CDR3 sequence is CASSLYRVDNEQFF. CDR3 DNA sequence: TGTGCCAGCAGCTTGTACCGGGTGGACAATGAGCAGTTCTTC.

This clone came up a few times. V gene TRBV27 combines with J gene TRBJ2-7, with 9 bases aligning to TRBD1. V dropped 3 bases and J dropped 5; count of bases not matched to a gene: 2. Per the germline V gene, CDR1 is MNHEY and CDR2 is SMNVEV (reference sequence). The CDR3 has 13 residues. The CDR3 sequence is CASSLDRGNEQYF. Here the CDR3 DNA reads TGTGCCAGCAGTTTGGACAGGGGTAACGAGCAGTACTTC.

The CDR3 loop is CASTPAAGDTGELFF. CDR3 DNA sequence: TGTGCCAGCACCCCAGCGGCAGGAGACACCGGGGAGCTGTTTTTT. This chain connects TRBV9 to TRBJ2-2; perhaps TRBD2 as D (5 bases). Germline V gene lookup returns CDR1 SGDLS and CDR2 YYNGEE. V was clipped by 6 bases and J by 3 bases, with 15 bases between them. This CDR3 is built from 15 residues.

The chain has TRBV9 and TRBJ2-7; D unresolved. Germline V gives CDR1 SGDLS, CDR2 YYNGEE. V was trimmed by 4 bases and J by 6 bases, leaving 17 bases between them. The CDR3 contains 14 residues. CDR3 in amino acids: CASSPRPDFGEQYF. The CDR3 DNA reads TGTGCCAGCAGCCCGAGACCCGATTTCGGCGAGCAGTACTTC. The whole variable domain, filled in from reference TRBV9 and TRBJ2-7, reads DSGVTQTPKHLITATGQRVTLRCSPRSGDLSVYWYQQSLDQGLQFLIQYYNGEERAKGNILERFSAQQFPDLHSELNLSSLELGDSALYFCASSPRPDFGEQYFGPGTRLTVT.

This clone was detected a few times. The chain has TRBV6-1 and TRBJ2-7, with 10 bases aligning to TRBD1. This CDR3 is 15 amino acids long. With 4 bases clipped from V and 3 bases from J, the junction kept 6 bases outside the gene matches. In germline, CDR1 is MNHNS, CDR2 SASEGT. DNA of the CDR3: TGTGCCAGCAGTGTGGGACAGGGGCCAGGCTACGAGCAGTACTTC. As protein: CASSVGQGPGYEQYF.